These 17 T cell receptor beta chains were sequenced from one sample in a study of blood T cell repertoires in COVID-19 (dated by TCRdb to 2019 to 2021). To prepare the library, the immunoSEQ multiplex PCR assay was applied. TCRdb re-hosts the immuneACCESS table, in-frame sequences only. Its copies lack some clones; in the studies checked, an unresolved V gene accounts for under half of them, and the cause for the rest is not known. Recorded for this sample are hundreds of thousands of clones; around 80% of them occurred a single time. 4% of the sample goes to the ten largest clones. The specimen was peripheral blood. The receptors stem from a woman aged 40 to 50 with active or convalescent COVID-19.

V and J are TRBV6-5 and TRBJ1-1, with TRBD1 matching over 8 bases. The germline V gene encodes CDR1 MNHEY and CDR2 SVGAGI. With 5 bases clipped from V and 4 bases from J, the junction kept 9 bases outside the gene matches. CDR3 length: 15 residues. The CDR3 here is CASSHRQGSGTEAFF. Written as DNA, the CDR3 is TGTGCCAGCAGTCATAGACAGGGGAGCGGCACTGAAGCTTTCTTT.

V usage is TRBV3-1 (or the pseudogene TRBV3-2) and J usage is TRBJ2-1; 9 bases map to TRBD2. The CDR3 extends over 17 amino acids. V shed 0 bases, J shed 6 bases, and the junction held 9 bases outside the gene matches. Germline V gene lookup returns CDR1 LGHDT and CDR2 YNNKEL (reference sequence). CDR3 protein: CASSQDRLAGGLNEQFF. CDR3 bases: TGTGCCAGCAGCCAAGATCGTCTTGCGGGGGGGCTCAATGAGCAGTTCTTC.

The chain has TRBV27 and TRBJ1-1, with D possibly TRBD1 on 6 matching bases. CDR1 is MNHEY, CDR2 SMNVEV, per germline (reference sequence). V dropped 5 bases and J dropped 0 bases, with 13 bases sitting between them. The CDR3 loop spans 15 amino acids. The CDR3 region is CASSAGQRMNTEAFF. The CDR3 DNA sequence: TGTGCCAGCAGTGCCGGACAGAGGATGAACACTGAAGCTTTCTTT.

This clone was picked up one time. Mismatch with germline at one junction end may stem from a read error. V is TRBV5-1 and J is TRBJ2-2, with TRBD2 as a possible D gene (5 bases). Germline-derived CDR1 and CDR2 are SGHRS and YFSETQ. The length of the CDR3 is 13 residues. The CDR3 loop reads CSSGPGFTGELFF. The CDR3 DNA is TGCTCCAGCGGACCGGGATTTACTGGGGAGCTGTTTTTT. Filled out from reference TRBV5-1 and TRBJ2-2, the complete variable domain reads KAGVTQTPRYLIKTRGQQVTLSCSPISGHRSVSWYQQTPGQGLQFLFEYFSETQRNKGNFPGRFSGRQFSNSRSEMNVSTLELGDSALYLCSSGPGFTGELFFGEGSRLTVL.

This clone has a handful of counts. The gene calls are TRBV30 and TRBJ1-6, with 9 positions matching TRBD1. The CDR3 is 14 amino acids. CDR1 GTSNPN and CDR2 SVGIG come from the germline V gene (reference sequence). J was trimmed by 9 bases and V by 0 bases; bases with no gene match: 3. The CDR3 sequence: CAWSVQGASSPLHF. The CDR3 nucleotides are TGTGCCTGGAGTGTACAGGGGGCTAGTTCACCCCTCCACTTT.

The V and J genes are TRBV18 and TRBJ2-5; no definite D call. V lost 3 bases and J lost 5, with 7 bases in between. The CDR3 is made up of 12 amino acids. Germline V lookup: CDR1 KGHSH, CDR2 LQKENI. The CDR3 spells CASSPTGETQYF. The CDR3 coding sequence is TGTGCCAGCTCACCTACCGGGGAGACCCAGTACTTC.

The chain carries TRBV5-6 and TRBJ1-1, with 7 bases aligning to TRBD1. CDR1 SGHDT and CDR2 YYEEEE come from the germline V gene. The J segment lost 0 bases and the V segment lost 3 bases, leaving 11 bases of the junction unmatched. There are 17 residues in the CDR3. This chain's CDR3 is CASSSSPGTAMNTEAFF. DNA of the CDR3: TGTGCCAGCAGCTCTAGTCCCGGGACAGCTATGAACACTGAAGCTTTCTTT.

The V gene is TRBV10-1, the J gene TRBJ2-3; the D gene is possibly TRBD2 (5 bases). In germline, CDR1 is WNHNN, CDR2 SYGVQD (reference sequence). V was pared by 5 bases and J by 1 base, with 7 bases between. The CDR3 extends over 13 amino acids. The CDR3 loop is CASSLGGTDTQYF. The CDR3, as DNA: TGCGCCAGCAGTCTCGGGGGCACAGATACGCAGTATTTT.

The gene calls are TRBV11-2 and TRBJ1-4; 9 bases align to TRBD1. The CDR3 loop spans 15 amino acids. Germline V CDR1 and CDR2: SGHAT, FQNNGV. V shed 1 base and J 8 bases; nucleotides not matched to a gene: 5. The CDR3 DNA sequence: TGTGCCAGCAGCTTAGCGGGACAGGGCCGGGAAAAACTGTTTTTT. Its protein is CASSLAGQGREKLFF.

V usage is TRBV10-3 and J usage is TRBJ1-5; D might be TRBD1 (5 bases). This CDR3 contains 15 residues. Per germline, CDR1 ENHRY and CDR2 SYGVKD. V was cut by 2 bases and J by 2 bases, with 10 bases left in between. CDR3: CAISEGQQRNQPQHF. DNA of the CDR3: TGTGCCATCAGTGAGGGACAACAACGCAATCAGCCCCAGCATTTT.

This clone was picked up one time. This chain connects TRBV11-3 to TRBJ1-6; D is perhaps TRBD1 (5 bases). V was pared by 5 bases and J by 5 bases, with 10 bases between. Germline V CDR1 and CDR2: SGHNT, YENEEA. This CDR3 is 14 amino acids long. The CDR3 protein is CASSRQQNNSPLHF. Here the CDR3 DNA reads TGTGCCAGCAGCCGACAGCAAAATAATTCACCCCTCCACTTT.

The chain has TRBV2 and TRBJ1-5; tentatively, D is TRBD1 (6 bases). Trimming cost V 3 bases and J 0 bases, with 12 bases left between them. The CDR3 runs to 16 residues. Germline V gene sequence: CDR1 SNHLY, CDR2 FYNNEI. DNA of the CDR3: TGTGCCAGCAGTGACGGTGGGGGCCCTAGCAATCAGCCCCAGCATTTT. Amino acid sequence: CASSDGGGPSNQPQHF.

The genes are TRBV30 and TRBJ2-1, with 8 nucleotides matching TRBD2. J was trimmed by 3 bases and V by 2 bases; bases with no gene match: 6. The CDR3 consists of 15 residues. The germline CDR1 and CDR2 sequences are GTSNPN and SVGIG (reference sequence). CDR3 sequence reads: CAWSSGGGFYNEQFF. The CDR3, as DNA: TGTGCCTGGAGTTCTGGCGGGGGGTTCTACAATGAGCAGTTCTTC.

The V call is TRBV4-1, the J call TRBJ1-3; D might be TRBD1 (5 bases). The V and J ends lost 1 base and 1 base respectively, with 5 bases between them. This CDR3 comprises 14 residues. Looked up from germline, CDR1 is MGHRA and CDR2 is YSYEKL. CDR3 nucleotide sequence: TGCGCCAGCAGCCAAGCAGGGTCTGGAAACACCATATATTTT. Residues: CASSQAGSGNTIYF.

The chain links TRBV30 to TRBJ2-3; 9 bases agree with TRBD2. This CDR3 is 16 amino acids long. CDR1 and CDR2 from the germline V gene are GTSNPN and SVGIG (reference sequence). Trimming cost V 3 bases and J 6 bases; bases outside gene matches: 13. CDR3: CAWSETGRGGGDTQYF. CDR3 nucleotide sequence: TGTGCCTGGAGCGAGACCGGGCGGGGGGGCGGTGATACGCAGTATTTT.

The genes are TRBV3-1 (or the pseudogene TRBV3-2) and TRBJ2-7; perhaps TRBD2 as D (5 bases). The germline V gene encodes CDR1 LGHDT and CDR2 YNNKEL (reference sequence). V was cut by 0 bases and J by 1 base, with 7 bases left in between. The CDR3 covers 14 residues. In nucleotides, the CDR3 is TGTGCCAGCAGCCAAGATACGGGGTCCTACGAGCAGTACGTC. Translation: CASSQDTGSYEQYV.

This clone was seen a handful of times. V gene TRBV3-1 (or the pseudogene TRBV3-2) combines with J gene TRBJ2-3; D is uncertain. Germline CDR1 LGHDT, CDR2 YNNKEL (reference sequence). V dropped 6 bases and J dropped 5 bases, with 9 bases sitting between them. The CDR3 spans 12 residues. CDR3 DNA: TGTGCCAGCAGTCTAAAGTTAGATACGCAGTATTTT. This encodes CASSLKLDTQYF.